What follows describes a single T cell receptor (beta chain). This record belongs to a study of shared clonotypes between healthy human individuals. The authors' processing: Quality scores were absent from the junction-only immunoSEQ sequences, so filtering differed. The data were produced by immunoSEQ multiplex PCR, yet TCRdb's version contains in-frame clones alone and is incomplete. V and J calls and clone size are as listed in that table; D and trimming were resolved from the DNA. The sample lists roughly 2.2 million clones, more than 80% seen once, with under 0.45% in the top ten. The sample taken for sequencing was naive CD4+ T cells from PBMCs. Subset described: CD45RA+ positively selected. The sequence derives from a man between 18 and 35 years old in good health. Some clones in this sample may be carry-over from other donors' samples.

CDR3 protein: CSAEVNTEAFF. CDR3 sequence (DNA): TGCAGTGCCGAGGTGAACACTGAAGCTTTCTTT. The genes are TRBV20-1 and TRBJ1-1; D is uncertain. Germline V gene sequence: CDR1 DFQATT, CDR2 SNEGSKA (reference sequence). V gave up 6 bases and J gave up 0 bases, with 5 bases separating them. This CDR3 region has 11 residues.